This T cell receptor beta chain was retrieved from a study of cytotoxic CD8 clonotypes in ibrutinib-treated CLL (dated by TCRdb to about 2021). For the study in its entirety: The cohort included roughly 15 treatment-naive and eleven to twelve relapsed/refractory patients; roughly 17 were IGHV unmutated. Partial responses were observed in approximately 24 patients and complete responses in 2; after a median follow-up of about 69 months, remission was maintained in roughly 14 patients and progression was observed in 12. The response samples were drawn at a median of roughly twelve months into treatment, with a range of about 6 to 40 months. Samples averaged approximately 260,000 productive templates and approximately 100,000 productive rearrangements. Longitudinal samples were obtainable from about 30% of the roughly 90 participants in the trial. Cryopreserved peripheral blood mononuclear cells were obtained prior to treatment, at the time of response, and at either disease progression or sustained remission. Every remission and progressive disease sample was obtained while ibrutinib was still being received by the patients. Results the study describes overall, beyond this receptor: At baseline, clonality was higher than in age-matched healthy donors and showed a strong correlation with circulating CD8+ T-cell counts. An increase in clonality was observed at ibrutinib response, with clonality remaining stable during sustained remission and falling back toward baseline at progression. Public clonotypes were rare and either shrank or stayed stable during treatment, and the rise in clonality at ibrutinib response reflected expansion of private clonotypes. Sustained-remission and progressing patients did not have matched sampling times, and lymph node repertoires were not examined.

Comments on this clone: It lacks a known antigen. The sample holds no much larger clone one base away, and base qualities are not on file.

The goal of deep resolution MiSeq sequencing was a depth between 1 in 1 million and 1 in 200,000 T cells, and coverage averaged 10x per clonotype. TCR beta libraries were generated with the immunoSEQ hsTCRB Kit. The authors' analysis ran thus. Data were analyzed with ImmunoSEQ Data Assistant and ImmunoSEQ Analyzer, with V, D and J genes assigned per IMGT definitions. Clonality, which ranges from 0 to 1, was calculated by subtracting the normalized Shannon entropy of productive rearrangement frequencies from one. Public clonotype analysis was restricted to overrepresented clonotypes comprising at least 0.05% of each patient's repertoire. Some 12 age-matched healthy donor repertoires from immuneACCESS served as clonality controls. The clones in this table, taken by TCRdb from immuneACCESS, are in-frame only. Not every clone is retained; where verified, under half of the shortfall comes from an unresolved V gene, and the cause of the rest is unknown. The D gene and trimming were derived from the DNA, and the V and J assignments and clone size from that table. The sample includes around 160,000 clones, with around nine tenths observed a single time. The ten largest account for 3% to 3.5% of the sample.

The germline V gene specifies ENHRY as CDR1 and SYGVKD as CDR2. The CDR3 starts with the cysteine, ends with the phenylalanine, and has 13 residues. The only DNA kept is the CDR3, 39 bases in frame from the first base. V is reduced by 2 bases and J by 1 base, leaving a spacing of 4 bases between them. The time point tag for this specimen amounts to: progressive disease on ibrutinib. For TCR beta library preparation, about 2 micrograms of genomic DNA were extracted from the cryopreserved PBMCs. High-throughput TCR beta sequencing was performed on longitudinal blood samples from CLL patients receiving ibrutinib monotherapy. Patients were enrolled in a phase 2 open-label single-center ibrutinib monotherapy trial.

The clonotype originates from a human donor with chronic lymphocytic leukemia. This chain joins TRBV10-3 to TRBJ2-3; a confident D gene designation cannot be given. The sequencing here drew on PBMCs, taken at disease progression, from a patient treated with ibrutinib. The nucleotides are TGTGCCATCAGTGAGCCTCGCACAGATACGCAGTATTTT. Its translation is CAISEPRTDTQYF.